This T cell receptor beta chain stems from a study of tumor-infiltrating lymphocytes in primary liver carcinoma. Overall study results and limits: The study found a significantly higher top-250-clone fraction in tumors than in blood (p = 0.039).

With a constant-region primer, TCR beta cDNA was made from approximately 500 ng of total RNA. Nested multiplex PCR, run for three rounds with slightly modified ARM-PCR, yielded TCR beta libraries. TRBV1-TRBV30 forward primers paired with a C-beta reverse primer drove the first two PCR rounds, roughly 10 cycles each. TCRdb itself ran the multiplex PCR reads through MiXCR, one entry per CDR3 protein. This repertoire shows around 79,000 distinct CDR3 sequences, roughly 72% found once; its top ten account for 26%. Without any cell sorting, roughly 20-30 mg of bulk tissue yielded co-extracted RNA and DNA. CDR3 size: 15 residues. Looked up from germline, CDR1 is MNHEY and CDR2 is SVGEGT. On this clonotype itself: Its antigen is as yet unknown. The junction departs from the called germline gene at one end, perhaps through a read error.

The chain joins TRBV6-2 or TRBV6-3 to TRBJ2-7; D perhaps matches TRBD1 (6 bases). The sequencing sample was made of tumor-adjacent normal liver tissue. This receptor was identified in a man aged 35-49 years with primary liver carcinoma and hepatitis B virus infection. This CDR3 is CGSSYSPDRTGEQYF. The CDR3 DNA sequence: TGTGGCAGCAGTTACTCGCCGGACAGAACGGGGGAGCAGTACTTC.